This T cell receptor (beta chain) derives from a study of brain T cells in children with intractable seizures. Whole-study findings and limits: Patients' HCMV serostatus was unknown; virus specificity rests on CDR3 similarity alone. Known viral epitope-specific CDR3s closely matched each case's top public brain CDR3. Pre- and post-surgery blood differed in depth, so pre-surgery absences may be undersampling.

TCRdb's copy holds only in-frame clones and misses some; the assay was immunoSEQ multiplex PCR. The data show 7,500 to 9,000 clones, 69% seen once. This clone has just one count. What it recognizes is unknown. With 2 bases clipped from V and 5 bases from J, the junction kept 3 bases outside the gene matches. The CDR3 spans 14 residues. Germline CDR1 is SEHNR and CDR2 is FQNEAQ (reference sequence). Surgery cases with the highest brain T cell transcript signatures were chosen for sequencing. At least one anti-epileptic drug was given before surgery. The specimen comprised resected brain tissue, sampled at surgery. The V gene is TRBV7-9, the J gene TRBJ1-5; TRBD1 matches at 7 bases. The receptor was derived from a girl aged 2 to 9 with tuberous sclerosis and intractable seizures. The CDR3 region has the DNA TGTGCCAGCAGCTTATTAGGGGGCGATCAGCCCCAGCATTTT. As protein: CASSLLGGDQPQHF.